These 19 T cell receptor beta chains share one sample of origin, sequenced in a study of T cell responses to AZD1222 COVID-19 vaccine. Profiled with immunoSEQ multiplex PCR; TCRdb holds only in-frame clones, not every one. The sample includes some 200,000 clones, roughly 90% of them seen just once. The material sequenced was peripheral blood, taken on day 0 of AZD1222 vaccination. These TCRs come from an adult in good health.

This chain links TRBV28 with TRBJ2-5; D not certain. The germline V gene has CDR1 MDHEN and CDR2 SYDVKM. The CDR3 runs to 11 residues. Trimming left V 5 bases short and J 9 bases short, with 10 bases between. The CDR3 coding sequence is TGTGCCAGCAGTCTCAACCGAGCCCAGTACTTC. Its translation: CASSLNRAQYF.

The rearrangement uses TRBV3-1 (or the pseudogene TRBV3-2) and TRBJ2-1; D gene uncertain. Germline V gene sequence: CDR1 LGHDT, CDR2 YNNKEL (reference sequence). With 4 bases removed from V and 3 bases from J, the gap between germline ends came to 7 bases. This CDR3 region has 13 residues. The CDR3 here is CASSPIGYNEQFF. The CDR3 nucleotides read TGTGCCAGCAGCCCTATCGGCTACAATGAGCAGTTCTTC.

This sequence joins TRBV7-9 and TRBJ1-6; D ambiguous. This CDR3 has 14 amino acids. Trimming shortened V by 5 bases and J by 8 bases, and 13 bases separated the two germline ends. Germline lookup yields CDR1 SEHNR and CDR2 FQNEAQ (reference sequence). CDR3 coding DNA: TGTGCCAGCAGCCCTACTTCGGATGATTCACCCCTCCACTTT. Its protein product is CASSPTSDDSPLHF. The full variable domain, its missing parts supplied by reference TRBV7-9 and TRBJ1-6, is DTGVSQNPRHKITKRGQNVTFRCDPISEHNRLYWYRQTLGQGPEFLTYFQNEAQLEKSRLLSDRFSAERPKGSFSTLEIQRTEQGDSAMYLCASSPTSDDSPLHFGNGTRLTVT.

The table lists this clone with a count of one. The chain carries TRBV19 and TRBJ1-1; 7 bases are shared with TRBD1. The CDR3 contains 15 residues. Germline V gives CDR1 LNHDA, CDR2 SQIVND (reference sequence). With 3 bases clipped from V and 5 bases from J, the junction kept 9 bases outside the gene matches. The CDR3 nucleotides read TGTGCCAGTAGTATGTCTCAGGGGGTATCAACTGAAGCTTTCTTT. As protein: CASSMSQGVSTEAFF.

The V call is TRBV6-1, the J call TRBJ2-1, with 12 bases aligning to TRBD2. V lost 4 bases to trimming and J lost 0 bases; unmatched junction nucleotides: 7. This CDR3 has 18 amino acids. Per germline, CDR1 MNHNS and CDR2 SASEGT. In nucleotides, the CDR3 is TGTGCCAGCAGTGCACTAGCGGGAGGCATTAGCTCCTACAATGAGCAGTTCTTC. Residues: CASSALAGGISSYNEQFF.

This chain connects TRBV19 to TRBJ2-1; 11 bases match TRBD2. The CDR3 is 15 amino acids. The germline CDR1 and CDR2 sequences are LNHDA and SQIVND (reference sequence). V dropped 5 bases and J dropped 7; count of bases not matched to a gene: 7. The CDR3 reads CASSWASGGRNEQFF. CDR3 DNA sequence: TGTGCCAGTAGTTGGGCTAGCGGGGGGCGGAATGAGCAGTTCTTC.

The V gene is TRBV19, the J gene TRBJ2-7; 9 bases line up with TRBD1. V lost 6 bases and J lost 5; bases outside the gene matches: 5. The germline V gene encodes CDR1 LNHDA and CDR2 SQIVND (reference sequence). This CDR3 is 13 amino acids long. The DNA of the CDR3 is TGTGCCAGTAGCCGGGACAGGGAAGACGAGCAGTACTTC. Residues: CASSRDREDEQYF.

The rearrangement links TRBV19 to TRBJ2-7, with a possible D match to TRBD2 (6 bases). Trimming took off 5 bases at V and 3 bases at J, with 14 bases between the two ends. CDR3 length: 14 amino acids. CDR1 and CDR2 from the germline V gene are LNHDA and SQIVND (reference sequence). The CDR3 DNA is TGTGCCAGTAGTGAGCGGGCAACCCTCTACGAGCAGTACTTC. It translates to CASSERATLYEQYF.

J is TRBJ2-5 and V is TRBV7-9, with no clear D. The CDR3 covers 14 residues. CDR1 and CDR2 (germline): SEHNR, FQNEAQ (reference sequence). The V gene lost 6 bases and the J gene lost 0 bases, with 11 bases spanning the gap. The CDR3 region is CASRPNSDQETQYF. The CDR3 nucleotides read TGTGCCAGCAGACCGAACAGCGACCAAGAGACCCAGTACTTC.

The V call is TRBV10-3, the J call TRBJ1-3; 9 positions match TRBD1. This CDR3 has 15 residues. Trimming removed 8 bases from V and 7 bases from J; junction bases left unmatched: 12. The germline V gene encodes CDR1 ENHRY and CDR2 SYGVKD. The CDR3 protein is CAIDPGQGGPNTIYF. The CDR3 DNA follows: TGTGCCATCGATCCGGGACAGGGTGGACCGAACACCATATATTTT.

V gene TRBV11-3 combines with J gene TRBJ1-3, with D possibly TRBD1 on 5 matching bases. V shed 0 bases and J shed 2 bases, with 11 bases lying between them. The germline gives CDR1 SGHNT, CDR2 YENEEA. The CDR3 runs to 16 residues. DNA for the CDR3: TGTGCCAGCAGCTTAGATTCGGGGGTGCCTGGAAACACCATATATTTT. Its translation is CASSLDSGVPGNTIYF.

The CDR3: CASSPQGFYEQYF. CDR3 nucleotides: TGTGCCAGCAGCCCGCAGGGTTTCTACGAGCAGTACTTC. The chain uses TRBV6-6 and TRBJ2-7, with D possibly TRBD1 on 5 matching bases. The CDR3 has 13 residues. Germline V gene sequence: CDR1 MNHNY, CDR2 SVGAGI (reference sequence). The ends were cut back, 6 bases at V and 3 bases at J, with 12 bases in the middle.

This clone was seen just once. The chain recombines TRBV7-8 with TRBJ2-2, with a tentative D call TRBD2 (5 bases). Germline V gives CDR1 SGHVS, CDR2 FQNEAQ. This CDR3 comprises 15 residues. Trimming left V 5 bases short and J 7 bases short, with 17 bases between. The CDR3 bases are TGTGCCAGCAGCCCGGGGTGGGAAAACGTCGGGGAGCTGTTTTTT. This translates into CASSPGWENVGELFF.

The chain couples TRBV11-2 to TRBJ1-2; unclear D gene. This CDR3 has 14 residues. Trimming took off 5 bases at V and 5 bases at J, with 15 bases between the two ends. Germline V gene sequence: CDR1 SGHAT, CDR2 FQNNGV. The CDR3 spells CASSALQGGYGYTF. In nucleotides, the CDR3 is TGTGCCAGCAGCGCACTCCAAGGCGGTTATGGCTACACCTTC.

This clone was picked up one time. The genes are TRBV5-6 and TRBJ2-7; the D is unclear. Trimming shortened V by 0 bases and J by 6 bases, and 10 bases separated the two germline ends. Germline-derived CDR1 and CDR2 are SGHDT and YYEEEE. This CDR3 is 13 amino acids long. The CDR3 loop reads CASSLVGSTEQYF. The CDR3 DNA reads TGTGCCAGCAGCTTGGTGGGTAGTACCGAGCAGTACTTC.

This chain joins TRBV27 and TRBJ1-6; maybe TRBD1 (5 bases). This CDR3 has 13 residues. Germline assignment: CDR1 MNHEY and CDR2 SMNVEV (reference sequence). Trimming took 2 bases from V and 10 from J, leaving 9 bases between them. CDR3 region: CASSLERGSPLHF. Written as DNA, the CDR3 is TGTGCCAGCAGTTTAGAGAGGGGATCACCCCTCCACTTT.

V and J are TRBV6-2 or TRBV6-3 and TRBJ2-1; TRBD2 might be the D (6 bases). This CDR3 comprises 13 residues. The germline gives CDR1 MNHEY, CDR2 SVGEGT. V was trimmed by 0 bases and J by 9 bases, leaving 9 bases between them. The CDR3 region has the DNA TGTGCCAGCAGTTACTCAGGAGGGAGTGAGCAGTTCTTC. Translation gives CASSYSGGSEQFF.

The CDR3 sequence: CASSPLPGPGDEKLFF. In DNA form, the CDR3 reads TGTGCCAGCTCACCACTGCCGGGACCCGGAGATGAAAAACTGTTTTTT. This chain joins TRBV18 and TRBJ1-4, with a tentative D call TRBD1 (5 bases). Germline V gene data show CDR1 as KGHSH and CDR2 as LQKENI. The CDR3 runs to 16 residues. V was pared by 1 base and J by 6 bases, with 15 bases between.

J is TRBJ2-1 and V is TRBV18; the match to TRBD2 covers 9 bases. Germline V gene lookup returns CDR1 KGHSH and CDR2 LQKENI. Trimming took 3 bases from V and 9 from J; bases not matched to a gene: 12. The CDR3 contains 16 residues. CDR3 in DNA: TGTGCCAGCTCACCGTTTTTTAGCGGGAGCGTTGGTGAGCAGTTCTTC. Translation: CASSPFFSGSVGEQFF.